Listed here are 26 T cell receptor beta chains from one sample, sequenced in a study of T-cell reconstitution after alpha-beta-depleted transplantation in children. Unique molecular identifiers were used to barcode this TCRbeta library. MiXCR was run by TCRdb on the PCR reads, yielding one entry per CDR3 protein. The sample lists fewer than 550,000 distinct CDR3 sequences, more than 9.5% occurring once. The source material was PBMCs, mostly from graft donor cells, sampled 180 days after TCRalphabeta/CD19-depleted stem cell transplant. All receptors come from a female patient between 2 and 15 years old who had a stem cell transplant for aplastic anemia, so the T cells may come from the graft donor.

The rearrangement joins TRBV3-1 to TRBJ1-1; D is unresolved. CDR1 and CDR2 (germline): LGHDT, YNNKEL (reference sequence). The CDR3 sequence is 15 residues long. Deletions cut 3 bases from V and 1 base from J, with 12 bases between. This CDR3 reads CASSQAGLKNTEAFF. As DNA, the CDR3 is TGTGCCAGCAGCCAGGCAGGCCTCAAGAACACTGAAGCTTTCTTT.

There are a few counts of this clonotype. The rearrangement joins TRBV4-1 to TRBJ2-3, with 7 nucleotides matching TRBD1. Germline V gene data show CDR1 as MGHRA and CDR2 as YSYEKL. There are 17 residues in the CDR3. V lost 4 bases and J lost 4; bases outside the gene matches: 14. This CDR3 reads CASSPHRGWAGPDTQYF. CDR3 in DNA: TGCGCCAGCAGCCCACACAGGGGTTGGGCCGGGCCAGATACGCAGTATTTT.

The chain is built from TRBV20-1 and TRBJ2-3; D is ambiguous. The CDR3 spans 13 residues. Between the trimmed V and J ends, which lost 0 bases and 3 bases, there was a span of 7 bases. Germline lookup yields CDR1 DFQATT and CDR2 SNEGSKA (reference sequence). This chain's CDR3 is CSARDQKTDTQYF. The CDR3 region has the DNA TGCAGTGCTAGAGATCAGAAGACAGATACGCAGTATTTT.

This clonotype turned up a few times. This rearrangement joins TRBV18 to TRBJ2-1; no definite D call. This CDR3 is built from 12 residues. Germline V gene sequence: CDR1 KGHSH, CDR2 LQKENI. With 5 bases removed from V and 5 bases from J, the gap between germline ends came to 7 bases. In DNA form, the CDR3 reads TGTGCCAGCTCAGAGGTCGACAATGAGCAGTTCTTC. Encoded protein: CASSEVDNEQFF.

Only a few counts were recorded for this clonotype. The chain couples TRBV11-2 to TRBJ2-7; D remains unclear. The CDR3 is 14 amino acids. The germline V and J ends were trimmed by 4 bases and 0 bases, with 10 bases remaining between them. Germline assignment: CDR1 SGHAT and CDR2 FQNNGV. CDR3 DNA: TGTGCCAGCAGCTCCGGACGCGCCTCCTACGAGCAGTACGTC. Translating it yields CASSSGRASYEQYV.

Points on this clonotype: One end of the junction varies from germline; a read error may be responsible. The chain has TRBV7-2 and TRBJ2-1; TRBD2 agrees at 10 bases. This CDR3 has 15 residues. Germline lookup yields CDR1 SGHTA and CDR2 FQGNSA. CDR3 region: CASSLVSGRTNEQLF. CDR3 sequence (DNA): TGTGCCAGCAGCTTAGTTAGCGGGAGGACCAATGAGCAGCTCTTC.

The chain employs TRBV7-2 and TRBJ1-3; no firm D call. Germline V CDR1 and CDR2: SGHTA, FQGNSA. This CDR3 spans 16 amino acids. Deletions cut 7 bases from V and 4 bases from J, with 20 bases between. CDR3 DNA: TGTGCCAGCATCAAAGGTTCCGCGGTTGGGGGAAACACCATATATTTT. It specifies CASIKGSAVGGNTIYF.

This clonotype was seen a few times. This chain joins TRBV18 and TRBJ1-2, with 10 bases lining up with TRBD1. This CDR3 region has 17 residues. Trimming took 2 bases from V and 4 from J; bases not matched to a gene: 10. Germline V gives CDR1 KGHSH, CDR2 LQKENI. The CDR3 region has the DNA TGTGCCAGCTCACCAGGGGGACAGGGGCCGTCCGGCTATGGCTACACCTTC. As protein: CASSPGGQGPSGYGYTF.

This clonotype was detected a few times. The chain uses TRBV19 and TRBJ2-7; 9 nucleotides match TRBD1. The junction had 3 bases not matched to a gene; V was cut back by 3 bases and J by 0 bases. CDR1 is LNHDA, CDR2 SQIVND, per germline (reference sequence). CDR3 length equals 15 residues. The CDR3 coding sequence is TGTGCCAGTAGTATGGGACAGGGCAGCTCCTACGAGCAGTACGTC. It translates to CASSMGQGSSYEQYV.

This clonotype was observed a few times. The genes are TRBV20-1 and TRBJ1-1, with a tentative D call TRBD1 (5 bases). Trimming stripped 4 bases from V and 1 base from J, with 13 bases between. There are 14 residues in the CDR3. In germline, CDR1 is DFQATT, CDR2 SNEGSKA (reference sequence). The CDR3 is CSANLRRGNTEAFF. CDR3 nucleotide sequence: TGCAGTGCTAACCTCCGGAGGGGGAACACTGAAGCTTTCTTT.

This clonotype was observed a few times. The chain has TRBV9 and TRBJ1-6, with D perhaps matching TRBD1 (5 bases). CDR3 length: 15 residues. V lost 4 bases and J 7 bases, leaving 15 bases between the germline ends. CDR1 is SGDLS and CDR2 is YYNGEE in the germline V gene. The CDR3 coding sequence is TGTGCCAGCAGCCCGGCCTTAGGGGTGAATTCACCCCTCCACTTT. Translated, it gives CASSPALGVNSPLHF.

This clonotype was observed many times. In nucleotides, the CDR3 is TGTGCCAGCAACCAGGACGGCGTCCTCCACTTT. This encodes CASNQDGVLHF. The rearrangement uses TRBV12-3 or TRBV12-4 and TRBJ1-6; no clear D gene. The germline V and J ends were trimmed by 7 bases and 15 bases, with 13 bases remaining between them. The CDR3 is 11 amino acids.

This clonotype was seen a handful of times. V and J are TRBV29-1 and TRBJ2-4; TRBD2 aligns across 7 bases. The trim removed 4 bases at V and 3 bases at J, leaving 6 bases unmatched. The CDR3 length is 14 residues. The V gene's germline CDR1 is SQVTM and CDR2 ANQGSEA. CDR3 in amino acids: CSVAGGTYKNIQYF. Here the CDR3 DNA reads TGCAGCGTTGCCGGGGGGACCTACAAAAACATTCAGTACTTC.

This rearrangement joins TRBV28 to TRBJ1-1; maybe TRBD1 (5 bases). The CDR3 is made up of 18 amino acids. The germline V gene has CDR1 MDHEN and CDR2 SYDVKM. V dropped 2 bases and J dropped 0 bases, with 19 bases sitting between them. The CDR3 nucleotides are TGTGCCAGCAGTTTACGGATCGGACCGGGGCCATTGAACACTGAAGCTTTCTTT. Translating gives CASSLRIGPGPLNTEAFF.

This clonotype appeared a few times. The CDR3, as DNA: TGTGCCAGCAGTTACCCGACGGCCCTCTTTAGGCTTATGAACACTGAAGCTTTCTTT. Amino acid sequence: CASSYPTALFRLMNTEAFF. V usage is TRBV6-2 or TRBV6-3 and J usage is TRBJ1-1; no definite D call. The germline V gene has CDR1 MNHEY and CDR2 SVGEGT. V was shortened by 2 bases and J by 0 bases, with 22 bases between the two germline ends. The CDR3 loop spans 19 amino acids.

The chain is built from TRBV4-1 and TRBJ2-1, with 8 nucleotides matching TRBD2. Germline values: CDR1 MGHRA, CDR2 YSYEKL. The junction had 17 bases not matched to a gene; V was cut back by 0 bases and J by 4 bases. CDR3 length: 20 residues. CDR3 loop: CASSQDRYSGTNRPYNEQFF. CDR3 coding DNA: TGCGCCAGCAGCCAAGATCGGTATAGCGGGACCAACCGCCCTTACAATGAGCAGTTCTTC.

This clonotype has more than one count but fewer than ten. The CDR3 spells CASSLVWSRAETQYF. For the CDR3, the DNA is TGTGCCAGCAGCTTAGTCTGGAGCAGGGCGGAGACCCAGTACTTC. The chain is built from TRBV7-2 and TRBJ2-5, with TRBD1 as a possible D gene (5 bases). The CDR3 extends over 15 amino acids. Germline V gene lookup returns CDR1 SGHTA and CDR2 FQGNSA. Trimming took off 1 base at V and 5 bases at J, with 14 bases between the two ends.

This clonotype has a handful of counts. The chain has TRBV28 and TRBJ2-7; TRBD2 agrees at 8 bases. Per germline, CDR1 MDHEN and CDR2 SYDVKM. CDR3 length equals 13 residues. V shed 4 bases and J 6 bases; nucleotides not matched to a gene: 5. The CDR3, as DNA: TGTGCCAGCAGTTCTCCCCGGGGGGGCGAGCAGTACGTC. Translation: CASSSPRGGEQYV.

The chain is built from TRBV28 and TRBJ2-1; TRBD1 is a possible D gene (5 bases). This CDR3 has 16 residues. Germline V gives CDR1 MDHEN, CDR2 SYDVKM. V gave up 3 bases and J gave up 0 bases, with 12 bases separating them. CDR3 coding DNA: TGTGCCAGCAGTTTCTGGGGCACCTACTCCTACAATGAGCAGTTCTTC. This sequence encodes CASSFWGTYSYNEQFF.

The chain carries TRBV7-2 and TRBJ2-7; 9 nucleotides align to TRBD1. J lost 6 bases, V lost 4 bases, and 10 bases had no gene match. Germline V gene sequence: CDR1 SGHTA, CDR2 FQGNSA. This CDR3 has 15 residues. CDR3 sequence (DNA): TGTGCCAGCAGCTCCCCTCGGGACAGGGCACGCGAGCAGTACTTC. Translated, it gives CASSSPRDRAREQYF. The full variable domain, in which reference TRBV7-2 and TRBJ2-7 provide the parts outside the CDR3, is GAGVSQSPSNKVTEKGKDVELRCDPISGHTALYWYRQSLGQGLEFLIYFQGNSAPDKSGLPSDRFSAERTGGSVSTLTIQRTQQEDSAVYLCASSSPRDRAREQYFGPGTRLTVT.

This clonotype was detected a few times. This chain links TRBV12-3 or TRBV12-4 with TRBJ1-2; 10 bases align to TRBD1. Trimming removed 0 bases from V and 6 bases from J; junction bases left unmatched: 4. The CDR3 runs 15 residues. CDR3 bases: TGTGCCAGCAGTTTAGCGGGACAGGGGAGGAATGGCTACACCTTC. It codes for CASSLAGQGRNGYTF.

This clonotype has a handful of counts. The chain employs TRBV18 and TRBJ2-4; D may be TRBD1 (6 bases). The CDR3 runs to 14 residues. Germline V gives CDR1 KGHSH, CDR2 LQKENI. Deletions cut 3 bases from V and 1 base from J, with 7 bases between. The CDR3 nucleotides are TGTGCCAGCTCACCGGGGGCGGCCAAAAACATTCAGTACTTC. This encodes CASSPGAAKNIQYF.

There are many counts of this clonotype. The rearrangement uses TRBV28 and TRBJ2-7, with TRBD2 identical over 12 bases. The CDR3 runs 14 residues. Germline values: CDR1 MDHEN, CDR2 SYDVKM. V lost 6 bases to trimming and J lost 7 bases; unmatched junction nucleotides: 7. The CDR3 region is CASRRTSGALEQYF. CDR3 bases: TGTGCCAGCAGACGGACTAGCGGGGCCTTGGAGCAGTACTTC.

This clonotype was seen a few times. This chain joins TRBV15 and TRBJ2-5; D unresolved. The V gene's germline CDR1 is LNHNV and CDR2 YYDKDF (reference sequence). The CDR3 loop spans 14 amino acids. V lost 3 bases, J lost 1 base, and 9 bases lay in between. The CDR3 loop reads CATSSVTTQETQYF. The CDR3 nucleotides are TGTGCCACCAGCAGTGTGACCACCCAAGAGACCCAGTACTTC.

In this sample, this clonotype turned up many times. The chain is built from TRBV11-2 and TRBJ2-3, with D perhaps given as TRBD1 or TRBD2 (5 bases each). This CDR3 spans 14 amino acids. Trimming left V 8 bases short and J 3 bases short, with 15 bases between. Germline V CDR1 and CDR2: SGHAT, FQNNGV. The CDR3 DNA follows: TGTGCCAGCTTGGGAACGGGACCGACAGATACGCAGTATTTT. Translation gives CASLGTGPTDTQYF. Variable domain in full (rest from reference TRBV11-2 and TRBJ2-3): EAGVAQSPRYKIIEKRQSVAFWCNPISGHATLYWYQQILGQGPKLLIQFQNNGVVDDSQLPKDRFSAERLKGVDSTLKIQPAKLEDSAVYLCASLGTGPTDTQYFGPGTRLTVL.

V gene TRBV28 combines with J gene TRBJ2-3; D is possibly TRBD1 (8 bases). V was cut by 3 bases and J by 2 bases, with 24 bases left in between. There are 19 residues in the CDR3. Per the germline V gene, CDR1 is MDHEN and CDR2 is SYDVKM. The CDR3 nucleotides read TGTGCCAGCAGTTTGGGGGGGCAGGGGGCGCAGCCATACACAGATACGCAGTATTTT. It specifies CASSLGGQGAQPYTDTQYF.